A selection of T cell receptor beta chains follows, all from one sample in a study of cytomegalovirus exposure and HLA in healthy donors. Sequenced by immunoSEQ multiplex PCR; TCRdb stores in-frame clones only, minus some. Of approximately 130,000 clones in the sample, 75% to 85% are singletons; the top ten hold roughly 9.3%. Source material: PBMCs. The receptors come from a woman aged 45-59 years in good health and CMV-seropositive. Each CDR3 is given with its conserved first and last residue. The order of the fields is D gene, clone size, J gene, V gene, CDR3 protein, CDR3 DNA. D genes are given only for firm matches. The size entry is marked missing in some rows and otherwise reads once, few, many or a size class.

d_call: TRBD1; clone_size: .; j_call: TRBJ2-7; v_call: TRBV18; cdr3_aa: CASSLNRGDYEQYF; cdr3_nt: TGTGCCAGCTCACTGAACAGGGGGGACTACGAGCAGTACTTC
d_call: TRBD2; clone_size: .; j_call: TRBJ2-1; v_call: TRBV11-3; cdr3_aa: CASSLMTSGSNEQFF; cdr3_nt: TGTGCCAGCAGCTTAATGACTAGCGGATCCAATGAGCAGTTCTTC
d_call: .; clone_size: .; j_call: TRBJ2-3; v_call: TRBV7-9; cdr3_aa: CASSLEGLDTQYF; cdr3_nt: TGTGCCAGCAGCCTTGAGGGCCTCGATACGCAGTATTTT
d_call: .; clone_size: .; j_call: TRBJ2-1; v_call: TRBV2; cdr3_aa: CASRAGTSSYNEQFF; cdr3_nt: TGTGCCAGCAGGGCGGGTACGAGCTCCTACAATGAGCAGTTCTTC
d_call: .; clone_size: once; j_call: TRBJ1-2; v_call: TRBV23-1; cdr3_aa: CASLRHHPYGYTF; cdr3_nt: TGCGCCAGCCTCCGACATCACCCCTATGGCTACACCTTC
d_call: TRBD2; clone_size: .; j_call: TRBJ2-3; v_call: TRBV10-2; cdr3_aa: CASSGGTSGLTDTQYF; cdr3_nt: TGCGCCAGCAGTGGTGGGACTAGCGGACTCACAGATACGCAGTATTTT
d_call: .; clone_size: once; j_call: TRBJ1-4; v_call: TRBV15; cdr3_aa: CATSRSRTTNEKLFF; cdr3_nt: TGTGCCACCAGCAGGTCTCGTACAACTAATGAAAAACTGTTTTTT
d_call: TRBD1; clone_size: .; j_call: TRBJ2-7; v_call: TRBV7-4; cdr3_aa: CASSLCFGISGTGGNEQYF; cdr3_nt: TGTGCCAGCAGCTTGTGCTTCGGCATTTCCGGGACAGGGGGCAATGAGCAGTACTTC
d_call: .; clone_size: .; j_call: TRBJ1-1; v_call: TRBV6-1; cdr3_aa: CASSEGRSTEAFF; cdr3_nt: TGTGCCAGCAGTGAGGGGAGAAGCACTGAAGCTTTCTTT
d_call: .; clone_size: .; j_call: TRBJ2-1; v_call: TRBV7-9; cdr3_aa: CASSLTQGDYNEQFF; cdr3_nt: TGTGCCAGCAGCTTAACACAGGGAGACTACAATGAGCAGTTCTTC
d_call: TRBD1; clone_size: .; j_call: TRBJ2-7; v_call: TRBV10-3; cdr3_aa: CAIRGRDRDHEQYF; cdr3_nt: TGTGCCATCAGAGGTCGGGACAGGGACCACGAGCAGTACTTC
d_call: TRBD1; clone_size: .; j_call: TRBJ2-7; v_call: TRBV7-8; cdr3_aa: CASSLDPTGTGKREQYF; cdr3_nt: TGTGCCAGCAGCTTAGATCCCACCGGGACAGGGAAGAGGGAGCAGTACTTC
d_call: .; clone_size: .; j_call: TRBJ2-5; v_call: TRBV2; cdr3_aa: CASSEGHQETQYF; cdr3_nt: TGTGCCAGCAGTGAAGGTCATCAAGAGACCCAGTACTTC
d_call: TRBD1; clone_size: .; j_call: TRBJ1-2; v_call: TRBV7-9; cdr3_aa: CASSLTGTGDYGYTF; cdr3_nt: TGTGCCAGCAGCTTAACCGGGACAGGGGACTATGGCTACACCTTC
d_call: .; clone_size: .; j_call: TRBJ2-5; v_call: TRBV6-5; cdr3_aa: CASSQGETQYF; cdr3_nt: TGTGCCAGCAGTCAGGGGGAGACCCAGTACTTC
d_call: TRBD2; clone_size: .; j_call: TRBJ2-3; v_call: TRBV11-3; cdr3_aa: CASSLGRGGPSTDTQYF; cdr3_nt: TGTGCCAGCAGCTTAGGGCGGGGGGGCCCTAGCACAGATACGCAGTATTTT
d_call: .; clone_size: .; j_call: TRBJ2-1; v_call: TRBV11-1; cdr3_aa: CASSFGGGSNNEQFF; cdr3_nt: TGTGCCAGCAGCTTTGGGGGGGGCTCGAACAATGAGCAGTTCTTC
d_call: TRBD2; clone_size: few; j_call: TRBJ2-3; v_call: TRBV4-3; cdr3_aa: CASSHQLAGRGGTQYF; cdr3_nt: TGCGCCAGCAGCCACCAACTAGCGGGGCGAGGGGGTACGCAGTATTTT
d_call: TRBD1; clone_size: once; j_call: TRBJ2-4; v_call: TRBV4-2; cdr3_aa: CASSQADRGPKNIQYF; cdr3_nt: TGTGCCAGCAGCCAAGCGGACAGGGGGCCCAAAAACATTCAGTACTTC